These 15 T cell receptor beta chains came from one sample sequenced in a study of post-analysis software for immune sequencing data. Libraries were made from TCR beta cDNA, and they carried unique molecular identifiers. In TCRdb, the PCR reads were re-called with MiXCR into one record per CDR3 protein. This sample has about 260,000 distinct CDR3 sequences, with about 38% found just once. Antigens of these TCRs are unknown. Study observations and caveats: In patients, TRBV5-6, TRBV5-1 and TRBV20-1 belonged to four or five TRBV segments found more frequently than in controls.

The sequenced sample was blood. The receptor source for this set is a girl aged 10 to 17 with multiple sclerosis.

This clonotype showed up just a few times. This may arise from a read error, as a much more abundant clone is one base away. The chain links TRBV20-1 to TRBJ2-5, with D hard to call. V was shortened by 3 bases and J by 3 bases, with 2 bases between the two germline ends. The CDR3 has 10 amino acids. Germline CDR1 is DFQATT and CDR2 is SNEGSKA (reference sequence). The CDR3 DNA reads TGCAGTGCTAGCAAAGAGACCCAGTACTTC. This translates into CSASKETQYF.

This clonotype has a count of ten or more. V usage is TRBV5-1 and J usage is TRBJ2-7; D possibly corresponds to TRBD1 (6 bases). CDR3 length: 14 amino acids. The germline V and J ends were trimmed by 0 bases and 1 base, with 8 bases remaining between them. From germline, CDR1 is SGHRS and CDR2 YFSETQ. The CDR3 nucleotides are TGCGCCAGCAGCTTGGAGACAGGTTCCTACGAGCAGTACTTC. It translates to CASSLETGSYEQYF.

The rearrangement joins TRBV4-1 to TRBJ2-7; unclear D gene. V lost 4 bases and J lost 3, with 22 bases in between. This CDR3 contains 17 residues. Germline CDR1 MGHRA, CDR2 YSYEKL. CDR3 sequence (DNA): TGCGCCAGCAGCCTTTTCGCAACGGCTGGGAACCACTACGAGCAGTACTTC. This codes for CASSLFATAGNHYEQYF.

The sample holds many counts of this clonotype. J is TRBJ1-4 and V is TRBV29-1, with D unresolved. This CDR3 region has 12 residues. Between the trimmed V and J ends, which lost 6 bases and 5 bases, there was a span of 10 bases. Germline loops: CDR1 SQVTM, CDR2 ANQGSEA. For the CDR3, the DNA is TGCAGCGTCTTACCGGGAAATGAAAAACTGTTTTTT. As protein: CSVLPGNEKLFF.

The V call is TRBV20-1, the J call TRBJ2-7; a possible D gene is TRBD2 (6 bases). Deletions cut 2 bases from V and 3 bases from J, with 11 bases between. CDR3 length equals 13 residues. The germline V gene encodes CDR1 DFQATT and CDR2 SNEGSKA (reference sequence). The CDR3 region is CSARIGSDYEQYF. The CDR3 bases are TGCAGTGCTAGAATCGGGAGCGACTACGAGCAGTACTTC.

This clonotype was detected a few times. Since a much larger clone is just one base distant, this may be a read error. The chain is built from TRBV4-1 and TRBJ2-7; D perhaps matches TRBD2 (5 bases). The J call may be wrong; the DNA end is better matched by TRBJ2-5. CDR1 and CDR2 (germline): MGHRA, YSYEKL. The CDR3 totals 13 residues. The CDR3 DNA reads as TGCGCCAGCAGAGACGGGGTCGGGGAGACCCAGTACTTC. It encodes CASRDGVGETQYF.

This clonotype was seen repeatedly, ten times or more. The chain recombines TRBV12-3 or TRBV12-4 with TRBJ2-5; D gene uncertain. The CDR3 is 13 amino acids. Trimming shortened V by 7 bases and J by 1 base, and 10 bases separated the two germline ends. CDR3 region: CASTPVGQETQYF. CDR3 DNA: TGTGCCAGCACCCCGGTGGGCCAAGAGACCCAGTACTTC.

This clonotype was found many times. The chain combines TRBV24-1 with TRBJ2-3; TRBD2 matches 16 bases. Germline V gives CDR1 KGHDR, CDR2 SFDVKD. After removal of 0 bases from V and 4 bases from J, the junction contained 12 bases not matched to a gene. This CDR3 has 21 residues. CDR3 sequence reads: CATSDLPPGLAGGEEADTQYF. For the CDR3, the DNA is TGTGCCACCAGTGATTTGCCCCCGGGACTAGCGGGAGGGGAAGAGGCAGATACGCAGTATTTT.

The genes are TRBV28 and TRBJ1-2; TRBD1 might be the D (6 bases). Trimming took 5 bases from V and 5 from J, leaving 15 bases between them. This CDR3 comprises 14 residues. Germline lookup yields CDR1 MDHEN and CDR2 SYDVKM. CDR3 sequence: CASSRVRTAYGYTF. In nucleotides, the CDR3 is TGTGCCAGCAGTAGAGTCCGGACAGCGTATGGCTACACCTTC.

Turning to this clonotype: Possible read error: a much larger clone is one base away. The V gene is TRBV5-5, the J gene TRBJ2-5, with 8 bases aligning to TRBD1. The germline CDR1 and CDR2 sequences are SGHKS and YYEKEE (reference sequence). CDR3 length: 14 amino acids. V was clipped by 2 bases and J by 11 bases; unmatched bases: 11. The CDR3 region has the DNA TGTGCCAGCAGCTTCGGTTCAGGGGGCAGTGAGCAGTACTTC. Translating gives CASSFGSGGSEQYF.

J is TRBJ2-1 and V is TRBV5-6; D remains unclear. CDR3 size: 16 residues. Germline CDR1 SGHDT, CDR2 YYEEEE. Trimming removed 0 bases from V and 3 bases from J, with 13 bases in between. CDR3 in DNA: TGTGCCAGCAGCTTGGCCGTGGCAGGTCGCTACAATGAGCAGTTCTTC. Translated, it gives CASSLAVAGRYNEQFF.

This clonotype was counted only a few times. The genes are TRBV30 and TRBJ2-1, with a tentative D call TRBD2 (7 bases). The CDR3 runs 15 residues. V was shortened by 4 bases and J by 5 bases, with 18 bases between the two germline ends. From germline, CDR1 is GTSNPN and CDR2 SVGIG (reference sequence). The CDR3 coding sequence is TGTGCCTGGAATCCTAAGGGGGGGGCCAACAATGAGCAGTTCTTC. Protein sequence: CAWNPKGGANNEQFF.

This clonotype was detected a few times. The V and J genes are TRBV5-1 and TRBJ2-3, with a weak D call TRBD1 (6 bases). CDR1 and CDR2 (germline): SGHRS, YFSETQ. The CDR3 loop spans 16 amino acids. V gave up 2 bases and J gave up 5 bases, with 18 bases separating them. The CDR3 sequence: CASSFIQGPGKDTQYF. CDR3 DNA sequence: TGCGCCAGCAGCTTCATTCAGGGGCCGGGGAAAGATACGCAGTATTTT.

Comment on this clonotype: This may come from a read error, since a much larger clone is one base off. The rearrangement uses TRBV5-1 and TRBJ2-1, with 7 bases aligning to TRBD1. Germline values: CDR1 SGHRS, CDR2 YFSETQ. This CDR3 region has 18 residues. The trim removed 5 bases at V and 5 bases at J, leaving 19 bases unmatched. The CDR3, as DNA: TGCGCCAGCAGTCACAGGGGTCAAGGGACCCGATCCCACAATGAGCAGTTCTTC. This gives the protein CASSHRGQGTRSHNEQFF.

This clonotype was counted at least ten times. The chain uses TRBV3-1 and TRBJ1-2, with D uncertain. There are 15 residues in the CDR3. Germline assignment: CDR1 LGHDT and CDR2 YNNKEL (reference sequence). The V and J ends lost 4 bases and 5 bases respectively, with 17 bases between them. The CDR3 nucleotides read TGTGCCAGCAGCCCCTCCGTGGACTGGCCTTATGGCTACACCTTC. Protein product: CASSPSVDWPYGYTF. The full variable domain, its missing parts supplied by reference TRBV3-1 and TRBJ1-2, is DTAVSQTPKYLVTQMGNDKSIKCEQNLGHDTMYWYKQDSKKFLKIMFSYNNKELIINETVPNRFSPKSPDKAHLNLHINSLELGDSAVYFCASSPSVDWPYGYTFGSGTRLTVV.